The 5 T cell receptor beta chains below come from one sample, sequenced in a study of CD8 T cells in Susac syndrome. An amount of RNA that ranged from 0.5 to 1 ug was reverse transcribed with random hexamers. One entry per CDR3 protein results from TCRdb running MiXCR on the immunoSEQ multiplex PCR reads. The data contain around 190,000 distinct CDR3 sequences, approximately 94% of them singletons. The sequencing input was CD4+ T cells from PBMCs. Receptor source: a human donor in good health.

V gene TRBV27 combines with J gene TRBJ1-1; 9 bases are shared with TRBD1. Germline CDR1 and CDR2: MNHEY and SMNVEV (reference sequence). This CDR3 has 14 amino acids. After removal of 5 bases from V and 2 bases from J, the junction contained 3 bases not matched to a gene. Here the CDR3 DNA reads TGTGCCAGCAGTCTAACAGGGGGCAACACTGAAGCTTTCTTT. It yields the protein CASSLTGGNTEAFF.

This chain uses TRBV25-1 with TRBJ2-7, with D possibly being TRBD1 (5 bases). The CDR3 runs 12 residues. The V gene lost 4 bases and the J gene lost 7 bases, with 11 bases spanning the gap. Per the germline V gene, CDR1 is MGHDK and CDR2 is SYGVNS. CDR3 residues: CASSGWGSEQYF. CDR3 coding DNA: TGTGCCAGCAGTGGTTGGGGCAGTGAGCAGTACTTC.

The chain carries TRBV20-1 and TRBJ2-5; D is unresolved. Germline CDR1 reads DFQATT; CDR2 reads SNEGSKA (reference sequence). The CDR3 totals 10 residues. Trimming left V 8 bases short and J 5 bases short, with 9 bases between. CDR3: CSPSWETQYF. CDR3 nucleotide sequence: TGCAGTCCGAGTTGGGAGACCCAGTACTTC.

This rearrangement joins TRBV4-3 to TRBJ2-5; D not certain. The CDR3 totals 16 residues. In germline, CDR1 is LGHNA, CDR2 YSLEER. Trimming cost V 1 base and J 3 bases, with 15 bases left between them. The CDR3 coding sequence is TGCGCCAGCAGCCAAGGGCCAGTCGGTAATAAAGAGACCCAGTACTTC. Translating gives CASSQGPVGNKETQYF.

The J gene is TRBJ1-1, the V gene TRBV29-1; D unresolved. CDR1 is SQVTM and CDR2 is ANQGSEA in the germline V gene. V gave up 6 bases and J gave up 1 base, with 9 bases separating them. The length of the CDR3 is 12 residues. CDR3 sequence (DNA): TGCAGCGTCCGGGTCCAGAACACTGAAGCTTTCTTT. It translates to CSVRVQNTEAFF.